These 6 T cell receptor beta chains came from one sample sequenced in a study of CD8+ T cells in alopecia areata. Investigators isolated RNA and reverse transcribed it into cDNA to act as the sequencing template. Some clones are missing from TCRdb's copy, which holds only in-frame ones; the method was immunoSEQ multiplex PCR. The repertoire has about 180,000 clones, around 64% of them found once; the top ten carry approximately 10%. The material was CD8+ T cells sorted from blood, obtained at week 0. The origin of the receptors is a human donor with alopecia areata.

This rearrangement joins TRBV27 to TRBJ2-2; possibly TRBD2 for D (6 bases). Trimming shortened V by 5 bases and J by 0 bases, and 10 bases separated the two germline ends. Per germline, CDR1 MNHEY and CDR2 SMNVEV (reference sequence). The CDR3 extends over 15 amino acids. CDR3 region: CASSGDSANTGELFF. CDR3 coding DNA: TGTGCCAGCAGTGGGGACTCGGCGAACACCGGGGAGCTGTTTTTT.

Turning to this clone: The same CDR3 arises from other DNA sequences in this sample as well. The chain carries TRBV5-6 and TRBJ2-3, with D tentatively TRBD1 (6 bases). Trimming took off 2 bases at V and 6 bases at J, with 10 bases between the two ends. The CDR3 contains 13 residues. In germline, CDR1 is SGHDT, CDR2 YYEEEE. The chain's CDR3 is CASSLDRPDTQYF. The CDR3 DNA sequence: TGTGCCAGCAGCTTAGACAGGCCTGATACGCAGTATTTT.

The chain employs TRBV19 and TRBJ2-7, with 12 bases that match TRBD1. After removal of 3 bases from V and 7 bases from J, the junction contained 7 bases not matched to a gene. Germline CDR1 and CDR2: LNHDA and SQIVND (reference sequence). This CDR3 spans 15 amino acids. This chain's CDR3 is CASSMRDRGQDEQYF. The CDR3 bases are TGTGCCAGTAGTATGCGGGACAGGGGGCAGGATGAGCAGTACTTC.

This sequence joins TRBV6-5 and TRBJ2-7; 9 bases are shared with TRBD1. CDR1 and CDR2 (germline): MNHEY, SVGAGI. This CDR3 is built from 13 residues. The V gene end was trimmed by 8 bases and the J gene end by 0 bases; junction bases not matched to a gene: 2. The CDR3 sequence: CASGDRDSYEQYF. DNA for the CDR3: TGTGCCAGCGGGGACAGGGACTCCTACGAGCAGTACTTC.

This clone showed up just a few times. This CDR3 is also generated by other DNA sequences in the sample. The genes are TRBV25-1 and TRBJ1-5; weak D call: TRBD1 (5 bases). Trimming took 4 bases from V and 2 from J, leaving 6 bases between them. The CDR3 is 13 amino acids. Germline V CDR1 and CDR2: MGHDK, SYGVNS. CDR3 nucleotide sequence: TGTGCCAGCAGTGTAGGGGGCAATCAGCCCCAGCATTTT. Translated, it gives CASSVGGNQPQHF.

CDR3 DNA: TGCGCCAGCCTGGGACAGGGGTGGACAGATACGCAGTATTTT. This gives the protein CASLGQGWTDTQYF. This chain links TRBV4-1 with TRBJ2-3, with 10 nucleotides matching TRBD1. The CDR3 consists of 14 residues. Germline CDR1 reads MGHRA; CDR2 reads YSYEKL. Trimming at V came to 8 bases and at J to 3 bases, leaving 5 bases not matched to a gene.